These 8 T cell receptor beta chains originate from one sample sequenced in a study of shared clonotypes between healthy human individuals. Assay: immunoSEQ multiplex PCR; the TCRdb copy retains only in-frame clones and omits some. The table lists about 2.4 million clones, over 85% of them singletons. Specimen: naive CD4+ T cells from PBMCs. Sample subset: CD45RA+ positively selected. These receptors all come from a man aged 18 to 30 in good health. Some clones in this sample may be carry-over from other donors' samples.

This clone was recorded only once. Other DNA sequences in this specimen translate into the identical CDR3. The V call is TRBV5-1, the J call TRBJ1-2; D might be TRBD1 (5 bases). This CDR3 contains 14 residues. The V gene's germline CDR1 is SGHRS and CDR2 YFSETQ. V dropped 0 bases and J dropped 4 bases, with 10 bases sitting between them. For the CDR3, the DNA is TGCGCCAGCAGCTTGGGAGGGGACTCCTATGGCTACACCTTC. This sequence encodes CASSLGGDSYGYTF.

This clone was recorded many times. Here the CDR3 DNA reads TGTGCCAGCAGTTTCTCAGGGACAGGGTCCGGCGAGCAGTACTTC. Translating gives CASSFSGTGSGEQYF. V gene TRBV28 combines with J gene TRBJ2-7; 9 nucleotides agree with TRBD1. The CDR3 has 15 residues. Germline CDR1 MDHEN, CDR2 SYDVKM. Trimming cost V 3 bases and J 6 bases; bases outside gene matches: 9.

The J gene is TRBJ2-5, the V gene TRBV4-2; D call uncertain. The CDR3 contains 13 residues. Germline values: CDR1 LGHNA, CDR2 YNFKEQ. Trimming left V 6 bases short and J 5 bases short, with 13 bases between. The CDR3 coding sequence is TGTGCCAGCAGTACCCTACCCCGGGAGACCCAGTACTTC. Protein: CASSTLPRETQYF.

The CDR3 sequence is CASSTRLRETQYF. The DNA for the CDR3 is TGCGCCAGCAGCACCAGATTGAGAGAGACCCAGTACTTC. The J gene is TRBJ2-5, the V gene TRBV5-1; D is ambiguous. Between the trimmed V and J ends, which lost 4 bases and 4 bases, there was a span of 11 bases. Germline V gene lookup returns CDR1 SGHRS and CDR2 YFSETQ. CDR3 length equals 13 residues.

To note about this clone: The same CDR3 also results from other DNA sequences found in this sample. V gene TRBV9 combines with J gene TRBJ2-1, with unresolved D. The CDR3 extends over 13 amino acids. Trimming cost V 0 bases and J 3 bases, with 4 bases left between them. CDR1 SGDLS and CDR2 YYNGEE come from the germline V gene. The CDR3 coding sequence is TGTGCCAGCAGCGTAGGCAACTACAATGAGCAGTTCTTC. Amino acids: CASSVGNYNEQFF. Supplemented by reference TRBV9 and TRBJ2-1, the full variable domain reads DSGVTQTPKHLITATGQRVTLRCSPRSGDLSVYWYQQSLDQGLQFLIQYYNGEERAKGNILERFSAQQFPDLHSELNLSSLELGDSALYFCASSVGNYNEQFFGPGTRLTVL.

J is TRBJ1-5 and V is TRBV18; D gene unclear. Trimming left V 5 bases short and J 0 bases short, with 11 bases between. The germline CDR1 and CDR2 sequences are KGHSH and LQKENI. The CDR3 loop spans 15 amino acids. CDR3 loop: CASSTTGLSNQPQHF. CDR3 in DNA: TGTGCCAGCTCAACAACGGGCCTTAGCAATCAGCCCCAGCATTTT.

Note on this clone: Other DNA variants within this sample encode the same CDR3. The rearrangement joins TRBV18 to TRBJ1-4; D uncertain. The CDR3 sequence is 15 residues long. Germline CDR1 reads KGHSH; CDR2 reads LQKENI. The V gene lost 1 base and the J gene lost 0 bases, with 6 bases spanning the gap. CDR3 protein: CASSPQVSTNEKLFF. In DNA, the CDR3 is TGTGCCAGCTCACCACAGGTCTCAACTAATGAAAAACTGTTTTTT.

The chain is built from TRBV6-1 and TRBJ1-4; no firm D call. Germline V gene lookup returns CDR1 MNHNS and CDR2 SASEGT. The CDR3 totals 15 residues. V was pared by 0 bases and J by 8 bases, with 13 bases between. CDR3 sequence reads: CASSEALRLKEKLFF. In DNA form, the CDR3 reads TGTGCCAGCAGTGAAGCGCTGCGCCTGAAGGAAAAACTGTTTTTT.